A single sample gave rise to the 15 T cell receptor beta chains below, sequenced in a study of T cell repertoires in cytomegalovirus infection. TCRdb ran MiXCR on the reads and lists one entry per CDR3 protein. Here the sample spans around 630,000 distinct CDR3 sequences, roughly a quarter being singletons. The specimen sequenced was CD8+ T cells from PBMCs. The source is a human donor in good health (CMV status not recorded). Some clones in this sample may be carry-over from other donors' samples.

The CDR3 here is CSARIGFGEQFF. The CDR3 nucleotides read TGCAGTGCTAGGATCGGGTTCGGTGAGCAGTTCTTC. The J gene is TRBJ2-1, the V gene TRBV20-1; D is undetermined. The CDR3 extends over 12 amino acids. Trimming cost V 3 bases and J 9 bases, with 12 bases left between them. In germline, CDR1 is DFQATT, CDR2 SNEGSKA (reference sequence).

There are a few counts of this clonotype. The chain carries TRBV7-9 and TRBJ1-2; no reliable D call. The germline V gene has CDR1 SEHNR and CDR2 FQNEAQ (reference sequence). V was cut by 1 base and J by 6 bases, with 15 bases left in between. This CDR3 comprises 15 residues. The CDR3 DNA reads as TGTGCCAGCAGCTTAGGGCCGGGAGTGAGGGATGGCTACACCTTC. Translation: CASSLGPGVRDGYTF.

This clonotype was recorded a few times. This chain uses TRBV7-8 with TRBJ1-1; D possibly corresponds to TRBD1 (6 bases). This CDR3 is 12 amino acids long. From germline, CDR1 is SGHVS and CDR2 FQNEAQ. With 1 base removed from V and 11 bases from J, the gap between germline ends came to 11 bases. Written as DNA, the CDR3 is TGTGCCAGCAGCTTAGGGGGGCCAGGGGCTTTCTTT. It yields the protein CASSLGGPGAFF.

This clonotype was observed at least ten times. CDR3 bases: TGTGCCAGCAGCTCTCTGACTGGACCCACCCAGTACTTC. Its translation is CASSSLTGPTQYF. The rearrangement joins TRBV7-2 to TRBJ2-5; no definite D call. Deletions cut 4 bases from V and 8 bases from J, with 14 bases between. This CDR3 region has 13 residues. From germline, CDR1 is SGHTA and CDR2 FQGNSA.

A few counts support this clonotype. The rearrangement links TRBV29-1 to TRBJ1-2, with TRBD1 as a possible D gene (6 bases). The length of the CDR3 is 16 residues. V was shortened by 7 bases and J by 2 bases, with 23 bases between the two germline ends. Germline V gene data show CDR1 as SQVTM and CDR2 as ANQGSEA. CDR3 in DNA: TGCAGCGCCGGGAGGGAGGCGGGGGGCGAGAACTATGGCTACACCTTC. Translated: CSAGREAGGENYGYTF.

V and J are TRBV19 and TRBJ2-5, with D possibly being TRBD2 (5 bases). The length of the CDR3 is 15 residues. The V end lost 1 base, the J end lost 1 base, and 10 bases lay between the germline ends. Germline loops: CDR1 LNHDA, CDR2 SQIVND (reference sequence). The CDR3 sequence is CASSIGGPPQETQYF. The CDR3 DNA reads as TGTGCCAGTAGTATAGGAGGGCCCCCCCAAGAGACCCAGTACTTC. Variable domain in full (rest from reference TRBV19 and TRBJ2-5): DGGITQSPKYLFRKEGQNVTLSCEQNLNHDAMYWYRQDPGQGLRLIYYSQIVNDFQKGDIAEGYSVSREKKESFPLTVTSAQKNPTAFYLCASSIGGPPQETQYFGPGTRLLVL.

This clonotype was counted between two and nine times. CDR3 DNA: TGTGCCAGCAGCTTAGGCCGGGTAGGGAACAATGAGCAGTTCTTC. Its translation: CASSLGRVGNNEQFF. The gene calls are TRBV7-9 and TRBJ2-1; D not certain. Germline CDR1 is SEHNR and CDR2 is FQNEAQ (reference sequence). V was trimmed by 1 base and J by 5 bases, leaving 12 bases between them. The CDR3 covers 15 residues. The full variable domain, completed using reference TRBV7-9 and TRBJ2-1, is DTGVSQNPRHKITKRGQNVTFRCDPISEHNRLYWYRQTLGQGPEFLTYFQNEAQLEKSRLLSDRFSAERPKGSFSTLEIQRTEQGDSAMYLCASSLGRVGNNEQFFGPGTRLTVL.

The V and J genes are TRBV10-3 and TRBJ2-5; D unresolved. Trimming left V 0 bases short and J 5 bases short, with 13 bases between. The CDR3 runs to 15 residues. In germline, CDR1 is ENHRY, CDR2 SYGVKD. CDR3 protein: CAISESGSPAETQYF. CDR3 DNA sequence: TGTGCCATCAGTGAGTCGGGCAGCCCCGCGGAGACCCAGTACTTC.

This clonotype was counted only a few times. The chain is built from TRBV10-3 and TRBJ2-6, with 11 positions matching TRBD1. The germline V gene encodes CDR1 ENHRY and CDR2 SYGVKD. CDR3 length: 18 residues. V was pared by 6 bases and J by 0 bases, with 7 bases of the junction left unmatched. The CDR3 protein is CAIRNWDRGASGANVLTF. DNA of the CDR3: TGTGCCATCAGGAATTGGGACAGGGGGGCCTCTGGGGCCAACGTCCTGACTTTC.

This clonotype was counted between two and nine times. The chain combines TRBV20-1 with TRBJ2-1; 7 bases are a match to TRBD1. From germline, CDR1 is DFQATT and CDR2 SNEGSKA (reference sequence). The CDR3 is made up of 16 amino acids. Trimming took 2 bases from V and 0 from J; bases not matched to a gene: 7. The CDR3 spells CSARKQGPYSYNEQFF. The CDR3 bases are TGCAGTGCTAGAAAACAGGGGCCCTACTCCTACAATGAGCAGTTCTTC.

This clonotype occurred a few times. The chain couples TRBV6-5 to TRBJ2-1; 15 bases map to TRBD2. The V and J ends lost 6 bases and 4 bases, in that order; junction bases with no gene match: 19. Germline V gives CDR1 MNHEY, CDR2 SVGAGI. The CDR3 runs 21 residues. DNA of the CDR3: TGTGCCAGCAGCCCGCTCTCCGCCGGGACTAGCGGGGGGAGCTCGTACAATGAGCAGTTCTTC. It is translated as CASSPLSAGTSGGSSYNEQFF.

The chain is built from TRBV5-6 and TRBJ2-2; no definite D call. The V gene lost 6 bases and the J gene lost 7 bases, with 7 bases spanning the gap. CDR3 size: 11 residues. The germline V gene has CDR1 SGHDT and CDR2 YYEEEE. The CDR3 loop reads CASNQNGELFF. CDR3 in DNA: TGTGCCAGCAACCAGAACGGGGAGCTGTTTTTT.

J is TRBJ1-2 and V is TRBV28; 7 nucleotides agree with TRBD1. Trimming at V came to 6 bases and at J to 3 bases, leaving 7 bases not matched to a gene. The CDR3 length is 14 residues. Germline values: CDR1 MDHEN, CDR2 SYDVKM. CDR3 DNA sequence: TGTGCCAGCAGAGGGACAGTCCTGTACTATGGCTACACCTTC. Translated, it gives CASRGTVLYYGYTF.

The chain uses TRBV7-4 and TRBJ2-5, with a weak D call TRBD2 (6 bases). The CDR3 length is 15 residues. Germline V CDR1 and CDR2: SGHVT, SQSDAQ. V lost 2 bases and J lost 3, with 13 bases in between. This CDR3 is CASSLIRTGEETQYF. The DNA for the CDR3 is TGTGCCAGCAGCTTAATTAGAACGGGGGAAGAGACCCAGTACTTC.

The sample holds many counts of this clonotype. This chain joins TRBV5-6 and TRBJ2-2; a possible D gene is TRBD1 (5 bases). The CDR3 extends over 15 amino acids. The V end lost 5 bases, the J end lost 3 bases, and 14 bases lay between the germline ends. Germline lookup yields CDR1 SGHDT and CDR2 YYEEEE. CDR3 loop: CASSSDRLYTGELFF. The CDR3 DNA sequence: TGTGCCAGCAGTTCCGACAGACTGTACACCGGGGAGCTGTTTTTT.